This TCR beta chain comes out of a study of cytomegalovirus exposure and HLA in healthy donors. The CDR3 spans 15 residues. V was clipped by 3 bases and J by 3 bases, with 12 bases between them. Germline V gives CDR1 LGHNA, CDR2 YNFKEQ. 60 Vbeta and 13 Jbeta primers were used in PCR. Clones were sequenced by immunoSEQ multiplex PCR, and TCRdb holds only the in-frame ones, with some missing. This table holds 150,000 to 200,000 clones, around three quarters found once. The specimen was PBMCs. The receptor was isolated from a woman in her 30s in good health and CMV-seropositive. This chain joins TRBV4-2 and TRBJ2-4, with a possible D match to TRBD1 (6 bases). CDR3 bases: TGTGCCAGCAGCCAGAATCAGGGGAGCAAAAACATTCAGTACTTC. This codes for CASSQNQGSKNIQYF.